A selection of T cell receptor beta chains follows, all from one sample in a study of Graves' ophthalmopathy and Graves' hyperthyroidism. TCRdb redid the calling of the multiplex PCR reads with MiXCR, one entry per CDR3 protein. The sample contains about 180,000 distinct CDR3 sequences, about 40% of which appear only once. Sequencing was done on a sample of peripheral blood. All receptors come from a woman between 40 and 55 years old with Graves' ophthalmopathy. CDR3s include the opening cysteine and the closing phenylalanine or tryptophan. A D gene is named only where the DNA matches it firmly. The size field is filled for only some rows; it gives once, few, many or a size class.

TRBD2 | . | TRBJ2-2 | TRBV6-1 | TGTGCCAGCACCAGCGGGAGGGCCGTGAACACCGGGGAGCTGTTTTTT | CASTSGRAVNTGELFF
TRBD1 | . | TRBJ2-7 | TRBV6-5 | TGTGCCAGCAGTTACGGGACAGGGGAGGCCCAGTACTTC | CASSYGTGEAQYF
. | . | TRBJ2-2 | TRBV19 | TGTGCCAGTGCCGGGGGCTGGGACGGGGAGCTGTTTTTT | CASAGGWDGELFF
. | many | TRBJ1-3 | TRBV13 | TGTGCCAGCAGCCCCCCGACCTTGGATGTTTGGATAAACCTCTCTGGAAACACCATATATTTT | CASSPPTLDVWINLSGNTIYF
TRBD1 | . | TRBJ1-5 | TRBV7-4 | TGTGCCAGCAGCTTAAAGGGACAGGGAGCTCAGCCCCAGCATTTT | CASSLKGQGAQPQHF
. | many | TRBJ2-5 | TRBV4-1 | TGCGCCAGCAGCCAAGATCAACAGGGCCAAGAGACCCAGTACTTC | CASSQDQQGQETQYF
. | many | TRBJ1-6 | TRBV11-2 | TGTGCCAGCAGCCAGCTTAGGGCCAATTTTGTCCATAATTCACCCCTCCACTTT | CASSQLRANFVHNSPLHF
TRBD2 | many | TRBJ2-2 | TRBV11-1 | TGTGCCAGCAGCTTAGGGGCCGGGACTAGCGGTGGCCGGATCGGGGAGCTGCTTTTT | CASSLGAGTSGGRIGELLF
TRBD1 | many | TRBJ1-6 | TRBV20-1 | TGCAGTGCTAGAGACCTAGGACAGGAGGTATTTCCCCTCCACTTT | CSARDLGQEVFPLHF
TRBD1 | many | TRBJ1-1 | TRBV28 | TGTGCCAGCAGTTCGACAGGGGGCTGGGAACCTTTGAACACTGAAGCTTTCTTT | CASSSTGGWEPLNTEAFF
TRBD2 | many | TRBJ2-3 | TRBV4-1 | TGCGCCAGCAGCCAAGATCGGAGGTTAGCGGGACCCACAGATACGCAGTATTTT | CASSQDRRLAGPTDTQYF
. | . | TRBJ1-5 | TRBV28 | TGTGCCAGTCGGGGGGCAGGTGGCAATCAGCCCCAGCATTTT | CASRGAGGNQPQHF
TRBD2 | . | TRBJ2-5 | TRBV6-1 | TGTGCCAGCAGAATTGGACTAGCGGCACAGACCCAGTACTTC | CASRIGLAAQTQYF
TRBD2 | many | TRBJ2-5 | TRBV4-1 | TGCGCCAGCAGCCAAGATCAAACTAGCGGGTTAGAGACCCAGTACTTC | CASSQDQTSGLETQYF
. | . | TRBJ2-5 | TRBV20-1 | TGCAGTGCTAGAGTGGGCAGAAAAGAGACCCAGTACTTC | CSARVGRKETQYF
. | many | TRBJ1-5 | TRBV30 | TGTGCCTGGGGGCCAGAGGACAATCAGCCCCAGCATTTT | CAWGPEDNQPQHF
. | many | TRBJ1-2 | TRBV30 | TGTGCCTGGACAGAGACTAACTATGGCTACACCTTC | CAWTETNYGYTF
TRBD1 | many | TRBJ2-5 | TRBV6-5 | TGTGCCAGCACCCCGGGACAGGGGACCCTCCAAGAGACCCAGTACTTC | CASTPGQGTLQETQYF
. | many | TRBJ1-5 | TRBV10-3 | TGTGCCATCAGTGAAGGGCTTAGCAATCAGCCCCAGCATTTT | CAISEGLSNQPQHF
. | . | TRBJ1-1 | TRBV6-1 | TGTGCCAGCAGTGAGCAGGGCCAGAACACTGAAGCTTTCTTT | CASSEQGQNTEAFF
. | many | TRBJ1-6 | TRBV28 | TGTGCCAGCAGTCGTTGGGGGTCACCCCTCCACTTT | CASSRWGSPLHF
. | many | TRBJ1-2 | TRBV9 | TGTGCCAGCAGCGCAGACCCCAAAGGGCAGGGCGATGGCTACACCTTC | CASSADPKGQGDGYTF
. | many | TRBJ1-6 | TRBV14 | TGTGCCAGCAGCCAAGAAGCGGGGTCGAGTTCACCCCTCCACTTT | CASSQEAGSSSPLHF
TRBD1 | . | TRBJ2-5 | TRBV28 | TGTGCCAGCAGCCAGGGACAGGGGGTAGAGACCCAGTACTTC | CASSQGQGVETQYF
TRBD2 | . | TRBJ2-5 | TRBV6-2/TRBV6-3 | TGTGCCAGCAGCAAACACACGGCTAGCGGGCAAGAGACCCAGTACTTC | CASSKHTASGQETQYF
TRBD2 | few | TRBJ2-7 | TRBV6-2/TRBV6-3 | TGTGCCAGCACCAATATGGGAGCGGGAGCTTTGTACGAGCAGTACTTC | CASTNMGAGALYEQYF
. | . | TRBJ2-5 | TRBV28 | TGTGCCAGCAGTTTCGTGGATAACCAAGAGACCCAGTACTTC | CASSFVDNQETQYF
. | . | TRBJ1-6 | TRBV28 | TGTGCCAGCAGTTTCGGGCAGGATTCTTCACCCCTCCACTTT | CASSFGQDSSPLHF
. | many | TRBJ2-7 | TRBV10-3 | TGTGCCATCAGTGACCGGACGGACAGCTCCTACGAGCAGTACTTC | CAISDRTDSSYEQYF
TRBD1 | many | TRBJ2-4 | TRBV28 | TGTGCCAGCAGCCAAGGGACAGGGATAGCCAAAAACATTCAGTACTTC | CASSQGTGIAKNIQYF
. | . | TRBJ2-7 | TRBV19 | TGTGCCAGTAGTATACCCTCCCAGGGGAACTACGAGCAGTACTTC | CASSIPSQGNYEQYF